This entry is about one TCR beta chain. Antigen unknown. This sample stems from a study of T cell repertoires in cytomegalovirus infection. Background on the study: An indication of both CMV infection and matching HLA type came from public TCR beta signatures.

Germline trimming cut 0 bases from V and 2 bases from J; bases unmatched to any gene: 1. There are 15 residues in the CDR3. The germline gives CDR1 LGHNA, CDR2 YSLEER. General observations from the study: Adding up the frequency of public TCR beta families identified people who carried CMV plus the relevant HLA. The ex vivo response was dominated by HLA-C-restricted CMV-specific TCR beta clonotypes.

TCRdb analysed the reads with MiXCR anew, one entry per CDR3 protein. The table records about 83,000 distinct CDR3 sequences, more than 20% of them present only once. Sequences were derived from CD8+ T cells from cultured PBMCs, sampled from culture after CMV antigen stimulation. The J gene is TRBJ2-7, the V gene TRBV4-3; 10 bases line up with TRBD1. This receptor was obtained from a human donor in good health (CMV status not recorded). Some clones in this sample may be carry-over from other donors' samples. The CDR3 sequence: CASSQEGTGAYEQYF. CDR3 coding DNA: TGCGCCAGCAGCCAAGAAGGGACAGGGGCCTACGAGCAGTACTTC.